A selection of T cell receptor beta chains follows, all from one sample in a study of T-cell reconstitution after alpha-beta-depleted transplantation in children. TCRdb independently ran MiXCR on the PCR reads; one entry per CDR3 protein. This table has roughly 74,000 distinct CDR3 sequences, roughly 20% appearing once. The sample was PBMCs, mostly from graft donor cells, taken 360 days after TCRalphabeta/CD19-depleted stem cell transplant. The receptors originated from a male patient aged 2-10 years who had a stem cell transplant for acute lymphoblastic leukemia, so the T cells may come from the graft donor. CDR3s include the opening cysteine and the closing phenylalanine or tryptophan. Each record gives: J gene, D gene, V gene, clone size, CDR3 protein, CDR3 DNA. The D gene is left open where the match is weak. Clone sizes are given selectively: once, few, many, or a class where the clone is expanded.

TRBJ2-1 | TRBD2 | TRBV30 | NA | CAWSWGLAGLYNEQFF | TGTGCCTGGAGCTGGGGACTAGCGGGACTCTACAATGAGCAGTTCTTC
TRBJ2-1 | TRBD2 | TRBV5-1 | few | CASSLAMVTGGGYNEQFF | TGCGCCAGCAGCTTGGCCATGGTGACGGGAGGGGGGTACAATGAGCAGTTCTTC
TRBJ2-7 | TRBD1 | TRBV12-3/TRBV12-4 | NA | CASSLRDRGNYEQYF | TGTGCCAGCAGTTTGCGAGACAGGGGAAACTACGAGCAGTACTTC
TRBJ2-1 | NA | TRBV4-2 | NA | CASSQDHRPQQFF | TGTGCCAGCAGCCAAGATCATAGGCCTCAGCAGTTCTTC
TRBJ2-1 | TRBD2 | TRBV27 | NA | CASSSSGRVESYNEQFF | TGTGCCAGCAGTTCTAGCGGGAGGGTCGAATCCTACAATGAGCAGTTCTTC
TRBJ1-2 | TRBD1 | TRBV7-9 | few | CASSSDRDAHTF | TGTGCCAGCAGCTCTGACAGGGACGCGCACACCTTC
TRBJ1-1 | TRBD1 | TRBV12-3/TRBV12-4 | many | CASSLWTGVTEAFF | TGTGCCAGCAGTTTATGGACAGGGGTGACTGAAGCTTTCTTT
TRBJ2-1 | TRBD2 | TRBV10-3 | few | CAIRRTSGRLSYNEQFF | TGTGCCATCAGGAGGACTAGCGGGAGGCTCTCCTACAATGAGCAGTTCTTC
TRBJ2-3 | NA | TRBV5-1 | NA | CASSPLTRLVTDTQYF | TGCGCCAGCAGCCCCCTTACAAGACTAGTGACAGATACGCAGTATTTT
TRBJ2-1 | TRBD1 | TRBV2 | NA | CASPKTGGLSARGYNEQFF | TGTGCCAGCCCCAAGACAGGGGGCCTGAGCGCGAGGGGGTACAATGAGCAGTTCTTC
TRBJ2-1 | TRBD2 | TRBV5-1 | many | CASSLAIMGLGAPTANNEQFF | TGCGCCAGCAGCTTGGCGATTATGGGACTAGGTGCACCTACGGCTAACAATGAGCAGTTCTTC
TRBJ2-3 | NA | TRBV6-5 | NA | CASSYFGGGTDTQYF | TGTGCCAGCAGTTACTTTGGGGGAGGCACAGATACGCAGTATTTT
TRBJ2-1 | NA | TRBV12-3/TRBV12-4 | many | CASSFGGRPYNEQFF | TGTGCCAGCAGTTTCGGCGGAAGACCTTACAATGAGCAGTTCTTC
TRBJ1-1 | TRBD1 | TRBV2 | NA | CASTKTGGGNTEAFF | TGTGCCAGCACCAAAACAGGGGGTGGGAACACTGAAGCTTTCTTT
TRBJ2-3 | NA | TRBV5-5 | once | CASSPGGGITQYF | TGTGCCAGCAGCCCTGGAGGGGGAATTACGCAGTATTTT
TRBJ1-2 | NA | TRBV7-9 | NA | CAIGRDYGYTF | TGTGCCATCGGACGCGACTATGGCTACACCTTC
TRBJ2-1 | TRBD1 | TRBV5-1 | few | CASSHRDRAVYNEQFF | TGCGCCAGCAGCCATCGGGACAGGGCGGTCTACAATGAGCAGTTCTTC
TRBJ2-7 | TRBD2 | TRBV6-5 | NA | CASSHIAGGPHEQYF | TGTGCCAGCAGTCACATAGCGGGAGGGCCCCACGAGCAGTACTTC
TRBJ1-1 | TRBD1 | TRBV7-9 | NA | CASSLGQGGLTEAFF | TGTGCCAGCAGCCTAGGACAGGGGGGCCTAACTGAAGCTTTCTTT
TRBJ2-7 | NA | TRBV7-8 | few | CASSLRRVLSEQYF | TGTGCCAGCAGCTTACGGAGGGTATTGAGCGAGCAGTACTTC
TRBJ1-5 | NA | TRBV6-5 | few | CASSYQARARQPQHF | TGTGCCAGCAGTTACCAGGCCAGGGCAAGGCAGCCCCAGCATTTT
TRBJ1-5 | NA | TRBV5-1 | NA | CASSLGPSRNQPQHF | TGCGCCAGCAGCTTGGGACCGAGCAGAAATCAGCCCCAGCATTTT
TRBJ1-5 | TRBD1 | TRBV5-1 | NA | CASRPDRLSQPQHF | TGCGCCAGCAGGCCGGACAGGCTTAGTCAGCCCCAGCATTTT
TRBJ1-2 | NA | TRBV6-1 | few | CASSPQVFARDGYTF | TGTGCCAGCAGTCCCCAGGTTTTCGCCAGGGATGGCTACACCTTC
TRBJ2-7 | TRBD2 | TRBV27 | NA | CASSSSVSGIDYEQYF | TGTGCCAGCAGTTCCAGTGTTAGCGGGATCGACTACGAGCAGTACTTC
TRBJ2-1 | NA | TRBV11-2 | few | CASSRQYRNEQFF | TGTGCCAGCAGCCGACAGTATCGCAATGAGCAGTTCTTC
TRBJ1-1 | TRBD1 | TRBV12-3/TRBV12-4 | many | CASRPPGQASKAFF | TGTGCCAGCAGACCACCGGGACAGGCGTCAAAAGCTTTCTTT
TRBJ2-3 | NA | TRBV30 | NA | CAWSVSVPSTDTQYF | TGTGCCTGGAGTGTAAGCGTCCCTAGCACAGATACGCAGTATTTT
TRBJ2-1 | TRBD1 | TRBV7-2 | many | CASSRDRGLNEQFF | TGTGCCAGCAGCCGGGACAGGGGGCTCAATGAGCAGTTCTTC
TRBJ2-7 | NA | TRBV6-5 | NA | CASSYSKRGSLSYEQYF | TGTGCCAGCAGTTACTCGAAAAGAGGCTCGCTTTCCTACGAGCAGTACTTC
TRBJ2-1 | NA | TRBV11-3 | NA | CASSLTGLSYNEQFF | TGTGCCAGCAGCTTAACTGGACTGTCCTACAATGAGCAGTTCTTC
TRBJ2-1 | TRBD2 | TRBV2 | many | CASSELAAYNEQFF | TGTGCCAGCAGTGAACTAGCGGCCTACAATGAGCAGTTCTTC
TRBJ2-3 | NA | TRBV27 | few | CASSLLTRADTQYF | TGTGCCAGCAGTTTATTGACTAGGGCGGATACGCAGTATTTT
TRBJ2-3 | NA | TRBV7-9 | many | CASSFLASTSTDTQYF | TGTGCCAGCAGCTTCCTAGCGTCAACTAGCACAGATACGCAGTATTTT
TRBJ1-1 | NA | TRBV13 | NA | CASSLVRFEAFF | TGTGCCAGCAGCTTAGTCCGATTTGAAGCTTTCTTT
TRBJ2-7 | NA | TRBV5-1 | NA | CASSLEGSSYEQYF | TGCGCCAGCAGCTTGGAGGGCAGTTCCTACGAGCAGTACTTC
TRBJ1-5 | NA | TRBV12-3/TRBV12-4 | NA | CASSPRGVGNQPQHF | TGTGCCAGCAGTCCTAGGGGGGTGGGGAATCAGCCCCAGCATTTT
TRBJ2-7 | NA | TRBV4-1 | NA | CASSQALLAKTYEQYF | TGCGCCAGCAGCCAAGCCCTCTTGGCCAAGACCTACGAGCAGTACTTC
TRBJ1-5 | NA | TRBV20-1 | NA | CSASKAERGHQPQHF | TGCAGTGCTAGTAAGGCAGAGCGCGGCCATCAGCCCCAGCATTTT
TRBJ2-7 | NA | TRBV11-2 | few | CASSLLARMKYEQYF | TGTGCCAGCAGTTTACTAGCAAGGATGAAGTACGAGCAGTACTTC
TRBJ1-4 | NA | TRBV12-3/TRBV12-4 | few | CASSFGRTNEKLFF | TGTGCCAGCAGTTTCGGGCGTACTAATGAAAAACTGTTTTTT